This passage covers 17 T cell receptor beta chains from one sample sequenced in a study of blood T cell repertoires in COVID-19. Libraries were prepared by immunoSEQ multiplex PCR; TCRdb keeps only in-frame clonotypes and omits some of them. The sample yields some 130,000 clones, around nine tenths seen once. Sample: peripheral blood. The receptors stem from a man in his 60s with active or convalescent COVID-19.

The rearrangement uses TRBV27 and TRBJ1-6, with 9 bases aligning to TRBD1. From germline, CDR1 is MNHEY and CDR2 SMNVEV (reference sequence). CDR3 length equals 14 residues. V dropped 5 bases and J dropped 13; count of bases not matched to a gene: 9. CDR3 in DNA: TGTGCCAGCAGTCCAACCCGGACAGGGGCGCCCCTCCACTTT. Its translation: CASSPTRTGAPLHF.

A remark on this clone: Other DNA sequences in this specimen translate into the identical CDR3. This chain connects TRBV2 to TRBJ1-5, with D possibly TRBD1 on 6 matching bases. V was clipped by 8 bases and J by 0 bases, with 11 bases between them. The CDR3 is 14 residues long. Germline-derived CDR1 and CDR2 are SNHLY and FYNNEI. The chain's CDR3 is CASRGGGSNQPQHF. CDR3 sequence (DNA): TGTGCCAGCCGGGGAGGGGGTAGCAATCAGCCCCAGCATTTT. The full variable domain, rest sourced from reference TRBV2 and TRBJ1-5, is EPEVTQTPSHQVTQMGQEVILRCVPISNHLYFYWYRQILGQKVEFLVSFYNNEISEKSEIFDDQFSVERPDGSNFTLKIRSTKLEDSAMYFCASRGGGSNQPQHFGDGTRLSIL.

The rearrangement joins TRBV19 to TRBJ2-3; 8 bases align to TRBD2. This CDR3 is 16 amino acids long. The junction had 10 bases not matched to a gene; V was cut back by 5 bases and J by 3 bases. Germline CDR1 reads LNHDA; CDR2 reads SQIVND (reference sequence). The CDR3 sequence: CASSSLIRGGTDTQYF. As DNA, the CDR3 is TGTGCCAGTAGTTCCCTGATTCGCGGGGGGACAGATACGCAGTATTTT. The whole variable domain, remainder taken from reference TRBV19 and TRBJ2-3, is DGGITQSPKYLFRKEGQNVTLSCEQNLNHDAMYWYRQDPGQGLRLIYYSQIVNDFQKGDIAEGYSVSREKKESFPLTVTSAQKNPTAFYLCASSSLIRGGTDTQYFGPGTRLTVL.

V gene TRBV4-2 combines with J gene TRBJ2-3; TRBD1 matches at 7 bases. Germline V gives CDR1 LGHNA, CDR2 YNFKEQ. This CDR3 has 14 amino acids. Trimming at V came to 2 bases and at J to 3 bases, leaving 2 bases not matched to a gene. The CDR3 here is CASSQSGQTDTQYF. CDR3 in DNA: TGTGCCAGCAGCCAATCGGGACAGACAGATACGCAGTATTTT.

The chain employs TRBV6-5 and TRBJ1-2; possible D gene TRBD1, 5 bases. V shed 0 bases and J shed 7 bases, with 12 bases lying between them. The CDR3 is 14 residues long. Germline V gives CDR1 MNHEY, CDR2 SVGAGI. The CDR3 sequence: CASSYSEGLGGYTF. The CDR3 region has the DNA TGTGCCAGCAGTTACTCGGAGGGGCTGGGTGGCTACACCTTC.

This chain links TRBV5-5 with TRBJ2-2; D is unresolved. This CDR3 is built from 14 residues. The V gene's germline CDR1 is SGHKS and CDR2 YYEKEE (reference sequence). Trimming stripped 0 bases from V and 6 bases from J, with 9 bases between. The CDR3 DNA is TGTGCCAGCAGCTTGGACAGTCAGTCCGGGGAGCTGTTTTTT. Translated, it gives CASSLDSQSGELFF.

The chain combines TRBV3-1 (or the pseudogene TRBV3-2) with TRBJ1-2; D might be TRBD1 (5 bases). Germline V gene sequence: CDR1 LGHDT, CDR2 YNNKEL (reference sequence). Trimming took 1 base from V and 2 from J, leaving 11 bases between them. The CDR3 is 15 residues long. CDR3 protein: CASSQGVQGNYGYTF. CDR3 nucleotides: TGTGCCAGCAGCCAAGGGGTTCAGGGAAACTATGGCTACACCTTC.

On this clone itself: Other DNA sequences in the sample encode the same CDR3. The V gene is TRBV28, the J gene TRBJ1-2; 7 positions match TRBD1. V lost 3 bases and J lost 4; bases outside the gene matches: 2. CDR3 size: 13 residues. Germline V CDR1 and CDR2: MDHEN, SYDVKM. CDR3 sequence (DNA): TGTGCCAGCAGTTTGGGGACAGTCTATGGCTACACCTTC. Amino acid sequence: CASSLGTVYGYTF.

This chain uses TRBV5-1 with TRBJ1-4; a weak D match, TRBD1 (6 bases). Germline values: CDR1 SGHRS, CDR2 YFSETQ. V was pared by 3 bases and J by 5 bases, with 14 bases between. This CDR3 spans 15 amino acids. Here the CDR3 DNA reads TGCGCCAGCAGCTCCCTTCCAGGGGCGAATGAAAAACTGTTTTTT. Protein: CASSSLPGANEKLFF. Looking up the rest from reference TRBV5-1 and TRBJ1-4 gives the full variable domain: KAGVTQTPRYLIKTRGQQVTLSCSPISGHRSVSWYQQTPGQGLQFLFEYFSETQRNKGNFPGRFSGRQFSNSRSEMNVSTLELGDSALYLCASSSLPGANEKLFFGSGTQLSVL.

The chain joins TRBV7-9 to TRBJ1-4; maybe TRBD1 (5 bases). With 3 bases removed from V and 7 bases from J, the gap between germline ends came to 15 bases. The CDR3 is made up of 15 amino acids. Germline loops: CDR1 SEHNR, CDR2 FQNEAQ (reference sequence). The CDR3 reads CASSFSGLGSEKLFF. In nucleotides, the CDR3 is TGTGCCAGCAGCTTTTCGGGACTAGGGAGTGAAAAACTGTTTTTT.

CDR3 amino acids: CASSLRKAQSSTDTQYF. The CDR3 DNA reads as TGTGCCAGCAGCTTACGTAAAGCACAGTCTAGCACAGATACGCAGTATTTT. The chain carries TRBV7-9 and TRBJ2-3; D unclear. The CDR3 runs 17 residues. Trimming cost V 2 bases and J 0 bases, with 15 bases left between them. CDR1 is SEHNR and CDR2 is FQNEAQ in the germline V gene (reference sequence).

The chain joins TRBV19 to TRBJ2-5, with D possibly TRBD1 on 6 matching bases. Germline assignment: CDR1 LNHDA and CDR2 SQIVND (reference sequence). There are 13 residues in the CDR3. Between the trimmed V and J ends, which lost 1 base and 5 bases, there was a span of 8 bases. This CDR3 reads CASSIGGPETQYF. The CDR3 DNA is TGTGCCAGTAGTATAGGGGGGCCGGAGACCCAGTACTTC.

The CDR3 bases are TGTGCCAGCAGTTTAAGTACAAGTTCCCTCCACTTT. Translation: CASSLSTSSLHF. The V call is TRBV28, the J call TRBJ1-6, with D uncertain. Germline values: CDR1 MDHEN, CDR2 SYDVKM. Trimming cost V 2 bases and J 14 bases, with 10 bases left between them. The CDR3 length is 12 residues.

This clone occurred a few times. The chain uses TRBV7-3 and TRBJ2-2, with TRBD2 matching over 10 bases. CDR3 length: 18 residues. The J segment lost 5 bases and the V segment lost 5 bases, leaving 14 bases of the junction unmatched. Germline V gene sequence: CDR1 SGHTA, CDR2 FQGTGA. In DNA, the CDR3 is TGTGCCAGCAGCCCCCGACTAGCGGGCTACCTAGGGACCGGGGAGCTGTTTTTT. It specifies CASSPRLAGYLGTGELFF.

The genes are TRBV6-1 and TRBJ1-1; D unresolved. Germline CDR1 reads MNHNS; CDR2 reads SASEGT. This CDR3 spans 13 amino acids. The V end lost 1 base, the J end lost 5 bases, and 8 bases lay between the germline ends. In DNA form, the CDR3 reads TGTGCCAGCAGTGAAGGGCGGTTAACTGAAGCTTTCTTT. Protein product: CASSEGRLTEAFF.

The V and J genes are TRBV10-3 and TRBJ2-3, with 13 bases matching TRBD2. This CDR3 spans 17 amino acids. J was trimmed by 6 bases and V by 8 bases; bases with no gene match: 14. Per the germline V gene, CDR1 is ENHRY and CDR2 is SYGVKD. CDR3 DNA sequence: TGTGCCATCGGCGCGCGTTTAACTAGCGGGAGGGCGGATACGCAGTATTTT. It translates to CAIGARLTSGRADTQYF.

This clone was observed a single time. The CDR3, as DNA: TGTGCCACCAGTGTGGGGACAGGCCTAACCGGGGAGCTGTTTTTT. This encodes CATSVGTGLTGELFF. The chain is built from TRBV24-1 and TRBJ2-2, with TRBD1 matching 8 bases. CDR1 and CDR2 (germline): KGHDR, SFDVKD. CDR3 length: 15 residues. The V and J ends lost 5 bases and 5 bases, in that order; junction bases with no gene match: 6.